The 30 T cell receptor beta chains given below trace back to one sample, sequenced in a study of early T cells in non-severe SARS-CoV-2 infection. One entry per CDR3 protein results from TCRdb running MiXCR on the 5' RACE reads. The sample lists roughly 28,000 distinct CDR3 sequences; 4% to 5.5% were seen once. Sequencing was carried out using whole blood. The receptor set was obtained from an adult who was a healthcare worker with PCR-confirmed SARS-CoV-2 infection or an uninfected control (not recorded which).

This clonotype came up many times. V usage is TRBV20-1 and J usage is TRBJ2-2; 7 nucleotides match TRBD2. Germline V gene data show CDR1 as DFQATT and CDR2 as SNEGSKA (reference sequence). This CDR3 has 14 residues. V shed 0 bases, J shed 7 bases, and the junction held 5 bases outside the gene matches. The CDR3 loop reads CSARDPRTSGELFF. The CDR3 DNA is TGCAGTGCTAGAGACCCCCGGACTAGCGGGGAGCTGTTTTTT.

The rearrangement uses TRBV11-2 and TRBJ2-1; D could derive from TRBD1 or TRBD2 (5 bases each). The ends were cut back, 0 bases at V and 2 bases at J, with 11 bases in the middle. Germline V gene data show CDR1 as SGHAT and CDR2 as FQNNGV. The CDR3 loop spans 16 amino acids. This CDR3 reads CASSLDPGSPYNEQFF. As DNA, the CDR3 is TGTGCCAGCAGCTTAGATCCAGGGAGTCCCTACAATGAGCAGTTCTTC.

The CDR3 coding sequence is TGTGCCAGCAGCTATTTGCACGTCGACACCGGGGAGCTGTTTTTT. Translation gives CASSYLHVDTGELFF. This chain connects TRBV5-6 to TRBJ2-2; D is unresolved. The CDR3 is 15 residues long. In germline, CDR1 is SGHDT, CDR2 YYEEEE. Trimming stripped 3 bases from V and 3 bases from J, with 12 bases between.

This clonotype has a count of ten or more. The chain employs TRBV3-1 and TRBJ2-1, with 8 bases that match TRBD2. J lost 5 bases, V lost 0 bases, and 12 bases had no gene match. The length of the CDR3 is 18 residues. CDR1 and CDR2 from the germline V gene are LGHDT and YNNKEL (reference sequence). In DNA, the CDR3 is TGTGCCAGCAGCCAAGATCTGGTGAGACTAGCGCGGAACAATGAGCAGTTCTTC. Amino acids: CASSQDLVRLARNNEQFF.

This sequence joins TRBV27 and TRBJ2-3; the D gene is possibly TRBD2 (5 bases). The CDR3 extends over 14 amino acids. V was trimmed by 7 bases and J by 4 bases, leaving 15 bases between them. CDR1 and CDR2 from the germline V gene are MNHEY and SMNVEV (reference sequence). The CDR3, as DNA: TGTGCCAGCACTGGAGGCGAGGGTCCAGATACGCAGTATTTT. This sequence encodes CASTGGEGPDTQYF.

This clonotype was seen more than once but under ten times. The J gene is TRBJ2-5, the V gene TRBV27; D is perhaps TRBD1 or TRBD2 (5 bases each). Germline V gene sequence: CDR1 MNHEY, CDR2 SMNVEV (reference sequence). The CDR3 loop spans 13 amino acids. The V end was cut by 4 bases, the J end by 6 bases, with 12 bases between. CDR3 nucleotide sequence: TGTGCCAGCAGTTCGACCGGGGCCCAGACCCAGTACTTC. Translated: CASSSTGAQTQYF.

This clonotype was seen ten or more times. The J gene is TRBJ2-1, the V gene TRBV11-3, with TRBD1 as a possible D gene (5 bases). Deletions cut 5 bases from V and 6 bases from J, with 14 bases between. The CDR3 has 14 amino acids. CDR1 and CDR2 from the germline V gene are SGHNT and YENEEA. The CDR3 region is CASSHSSQGNEQFF. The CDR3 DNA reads TGTGCCAGCAGCCACTCCTCCCAGGGCAATGAGCAGTTCTTC.

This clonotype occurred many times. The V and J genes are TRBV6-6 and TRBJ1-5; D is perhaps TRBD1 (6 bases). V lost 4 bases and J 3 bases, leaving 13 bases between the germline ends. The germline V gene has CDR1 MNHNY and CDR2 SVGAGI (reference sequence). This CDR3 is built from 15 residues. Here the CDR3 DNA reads TGTGCCAGCAGTTTCCAGGGGAGTATCAATCAGCCCCAGCATTTT. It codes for CASSFQGSINQPQHF.

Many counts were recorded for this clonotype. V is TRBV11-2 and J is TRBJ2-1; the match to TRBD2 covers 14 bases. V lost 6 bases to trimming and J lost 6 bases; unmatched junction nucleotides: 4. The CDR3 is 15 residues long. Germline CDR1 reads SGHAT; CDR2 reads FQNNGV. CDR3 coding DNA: TGTGCCAGCAGGACTAGCGGGGGGGCAATCAATGAGCAGTTCTTC. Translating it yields CASRTSGGAINEQFF.

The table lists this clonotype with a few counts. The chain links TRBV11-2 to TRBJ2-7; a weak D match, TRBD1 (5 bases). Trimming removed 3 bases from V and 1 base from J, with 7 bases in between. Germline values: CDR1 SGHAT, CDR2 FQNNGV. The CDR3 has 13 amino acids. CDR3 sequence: CASSLAGSYEQYF. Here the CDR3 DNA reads TGTGCCAGCAGCTTGGCAGGGTCCTACGAGCAGTACTTC. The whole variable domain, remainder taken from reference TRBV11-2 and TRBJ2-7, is EAGVAQSPRYKIIEKRQSVAFWCNPISGHATLYWYQQILGQGPKLLIQFQNNGVVDDSQLPKDRFSAERLKGVDSTLKIQPAKLEDSAVYLCASSLAGSYEQYFGPGTRLTVT.

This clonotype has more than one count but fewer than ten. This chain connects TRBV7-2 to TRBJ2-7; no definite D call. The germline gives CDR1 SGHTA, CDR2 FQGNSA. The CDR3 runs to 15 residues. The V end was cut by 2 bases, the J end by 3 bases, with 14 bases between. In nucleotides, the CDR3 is TGTGCCAGCAGCTTATCTGGTTCACAGCTCTACGAGCAGTACTTC. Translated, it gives CASSLSGSQLYEQYF.

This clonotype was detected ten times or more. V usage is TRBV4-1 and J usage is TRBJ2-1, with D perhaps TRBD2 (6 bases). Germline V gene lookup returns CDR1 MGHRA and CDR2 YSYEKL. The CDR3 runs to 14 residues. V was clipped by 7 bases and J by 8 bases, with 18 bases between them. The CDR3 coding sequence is TGCGCCAGCACCTTCGTAATGCGGGATGATGAGCAGTTCTTC. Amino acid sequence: CASTFVMRDDEQFF.

DNA for the CDR3: TGTGCCAGCCTAAGTATAAGTCCTATCGGGTACGAGCAGTACTTC. It specifies CASLSISPIGYEQYF. The genes are TRBV28 and TRBJ2-7; D is uncertain. Trimming removed 8 bases from V and 4 bases from J, with 21 bases in between. CDR1 MDHEN and CDR2 SYDVKM come from the germline V gene. The length of the CDR3 is 15 residues.

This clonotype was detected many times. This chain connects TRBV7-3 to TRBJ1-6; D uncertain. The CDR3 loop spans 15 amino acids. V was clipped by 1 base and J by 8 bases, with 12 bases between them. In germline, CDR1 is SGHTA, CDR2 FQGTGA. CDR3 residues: CASSLNAGEYSPLHF. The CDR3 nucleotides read TGTGCCAGCAGCTTAAACGCAGGAGAATATTCACCCCTCCACTTT. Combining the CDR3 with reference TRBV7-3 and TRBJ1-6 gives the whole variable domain GAGVSQTPSNKVTEKGKYVELRCDPISGHTALYWYRQSLGQGPEFLIYFQGTGAADDSGLPNDRFFAVRPEGSVSTLKIQRTERGDSAVYLCASSLNAGEYSPLHFGNGTRLTVT.

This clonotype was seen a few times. This chain's CDR3 is CASSLGGTITEAFF. The CDR3 nucleotides are TGTGCCAGCAGCTTAGGGGGGACTATCACTGAAGCTTTCTTT. The chain uses TRBV7-8 and TRBJ1-1, with D tentatively TRBD1 (5 bases). Germline lookup yields CDR1 SGHVS and CDR2 FQNEAQ. This CDR3 is built from 14 residues. V lost 1 base, J lost 4 bases, and 10 bases lay in between.

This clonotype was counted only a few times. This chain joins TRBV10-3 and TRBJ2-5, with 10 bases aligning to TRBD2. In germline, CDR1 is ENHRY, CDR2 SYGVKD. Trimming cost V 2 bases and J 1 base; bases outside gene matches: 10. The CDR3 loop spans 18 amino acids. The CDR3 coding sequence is TGTGCCATCAGTGAGAGAGGGGCTAGCGGGAGCACCCAAGAGACCCAGTACTTC. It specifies CAISERGASGSTQETQYF.

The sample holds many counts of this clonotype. The CDR3 here is CSAETSGNEQFF. The CDR3 nucleotides are TGCAGCGCCGAGACTAGCGGCAATGAGCAGTTCTTC. This chain joins TRBV29-1 and TRBJ2-1; 9 nucleotides line up with TRBD2. The length of the CDR3 is 12 residues. CDR1 and CDR2 (germline): SQVTM, ANQGSEA. V shed 7 bases, J shed 6 bases, and the junction held 4 bases outside the gene matches.

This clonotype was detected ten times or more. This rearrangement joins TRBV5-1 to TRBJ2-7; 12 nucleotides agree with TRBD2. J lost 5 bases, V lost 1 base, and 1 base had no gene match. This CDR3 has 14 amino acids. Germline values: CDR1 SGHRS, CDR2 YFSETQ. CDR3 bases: TGCGCCAGCAGCTTGCGACTAGCGGGAGACGAGCAGTACTTC. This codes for CASSLRLAGDEQYF.

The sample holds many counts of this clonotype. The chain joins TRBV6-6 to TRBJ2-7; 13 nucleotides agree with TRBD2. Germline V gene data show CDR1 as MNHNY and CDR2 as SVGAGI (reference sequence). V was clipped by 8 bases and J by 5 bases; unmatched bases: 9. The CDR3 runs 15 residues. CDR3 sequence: CASGKTSGRTNEQYF. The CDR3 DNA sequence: TGTGCCAGCGGTAAGACTAGCGGGAGGACCAACGAGCAGTACTTC.

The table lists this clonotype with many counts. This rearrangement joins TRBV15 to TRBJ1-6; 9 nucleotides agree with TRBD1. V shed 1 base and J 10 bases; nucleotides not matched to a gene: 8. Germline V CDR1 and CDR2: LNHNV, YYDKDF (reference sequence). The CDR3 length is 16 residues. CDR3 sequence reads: CATSRGTGVFLSPLHF. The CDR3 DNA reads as TGTGCCACCAGCAGAGGGACAGGGGTTTTCTTATCACCCCTCCACTTT.

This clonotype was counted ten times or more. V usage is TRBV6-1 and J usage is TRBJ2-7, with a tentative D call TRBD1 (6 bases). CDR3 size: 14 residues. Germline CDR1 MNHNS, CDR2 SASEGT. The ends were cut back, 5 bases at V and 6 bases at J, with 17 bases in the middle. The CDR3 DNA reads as TGTGCCAGCAGTTCAGGTACAGGGACGGGCGAGCAGTACTTC. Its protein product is CASSSGTGTGEQYF.

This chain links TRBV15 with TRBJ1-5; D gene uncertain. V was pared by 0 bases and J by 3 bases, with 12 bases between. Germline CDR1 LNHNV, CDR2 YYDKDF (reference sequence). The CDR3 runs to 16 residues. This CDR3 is CATSREARGNNQPQHF. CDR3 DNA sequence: TGTGCCACCAGCAGAGAAGCACGAGGGAACAATCAGCCCCAGCATTTT.

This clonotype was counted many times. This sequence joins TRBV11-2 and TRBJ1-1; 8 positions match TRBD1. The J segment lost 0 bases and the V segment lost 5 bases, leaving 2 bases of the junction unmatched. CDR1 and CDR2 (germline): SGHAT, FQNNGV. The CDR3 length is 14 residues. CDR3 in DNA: TGTGCCAGCAGCAGGACAGGGCTGAACACTGAAGCTTTCTTT. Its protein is CASSRTGLNTEAFF. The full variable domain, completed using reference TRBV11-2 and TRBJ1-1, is EAGVAQSPRYKIIEKRQSVAFWCNPISGHATLYWYQQILGQGPKLLIQFQNNGVVDDSQLPKDRFSAERLKGVDSTLKIQPAKLEDSAVYLCASSRTGLNTEAFFGQGTRLTVV.

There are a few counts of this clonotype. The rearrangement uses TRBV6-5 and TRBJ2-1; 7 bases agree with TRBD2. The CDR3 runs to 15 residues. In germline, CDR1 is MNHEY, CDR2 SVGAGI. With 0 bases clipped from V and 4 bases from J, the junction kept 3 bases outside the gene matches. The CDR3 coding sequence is TGTGCCAGCAGTTACTCTAGCGGGTTTTACAATGAGCAGTTCTTC. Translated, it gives CASSYSSGFYNEQFF.

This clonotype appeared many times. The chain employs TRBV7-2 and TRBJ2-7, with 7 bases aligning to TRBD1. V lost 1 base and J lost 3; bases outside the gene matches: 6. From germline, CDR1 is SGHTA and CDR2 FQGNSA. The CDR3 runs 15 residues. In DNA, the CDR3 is TGTGCCAGCAGCTTAGTCCCAGGGGGTCGCTACGAGCAGTACTTC. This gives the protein CASSLVPGGRYEQYF. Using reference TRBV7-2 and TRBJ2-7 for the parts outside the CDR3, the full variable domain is GAGVSQSPSNKVTEKGKDVELRCDPISGHTALYWYRQSLGQGLEFLIYFQGNSAPDKSGLPSDRFSAERTGGSVSTLTIQRTQQEDSAVYLCASSLVPGGRYEQYFGPGTRLTVT.

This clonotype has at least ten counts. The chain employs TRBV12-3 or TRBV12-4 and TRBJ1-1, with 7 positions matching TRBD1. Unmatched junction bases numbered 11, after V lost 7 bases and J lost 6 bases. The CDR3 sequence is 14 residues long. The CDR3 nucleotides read TGTGCCAGCACCCTCTCCAACAGGGGATCTGAAGCTTTCTTT. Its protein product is CASTLSNRGSEAFF.

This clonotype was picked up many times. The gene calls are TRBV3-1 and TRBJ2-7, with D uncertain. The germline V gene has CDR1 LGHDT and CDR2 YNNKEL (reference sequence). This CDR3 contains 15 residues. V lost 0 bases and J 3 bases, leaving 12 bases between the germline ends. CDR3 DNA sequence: TGTGCCAGCAGCCAAGATCCAGTAGCCGACTACGAGCAGTACTTC. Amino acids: CASSQDPVADYEQYF.

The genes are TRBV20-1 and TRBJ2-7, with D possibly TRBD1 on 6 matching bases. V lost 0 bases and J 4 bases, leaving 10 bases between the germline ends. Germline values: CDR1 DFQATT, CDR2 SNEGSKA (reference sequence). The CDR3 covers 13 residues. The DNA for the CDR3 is TGCAGTGCTAGAGACAGGGGCTTTTACGAGCAGTACTTC. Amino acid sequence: CSARDRGFYEQYF.

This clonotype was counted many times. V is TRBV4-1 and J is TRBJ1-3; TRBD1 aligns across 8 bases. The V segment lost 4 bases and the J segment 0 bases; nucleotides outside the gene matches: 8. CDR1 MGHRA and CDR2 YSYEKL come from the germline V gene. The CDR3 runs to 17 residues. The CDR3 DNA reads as TGCGCCAGCAGCCCTGGGACAGGTGCAAGCTCTGGAAACACCATATATTTT. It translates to CASSPGTGASSGNTIYF.

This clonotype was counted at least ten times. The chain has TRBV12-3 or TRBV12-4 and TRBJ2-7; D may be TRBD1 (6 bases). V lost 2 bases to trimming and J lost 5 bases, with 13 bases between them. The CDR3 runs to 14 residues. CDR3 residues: CASSLRGQIHEQYF. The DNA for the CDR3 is TGTGCCAGCAGTTTACGAGGACAGATCCACGAGCAGTACTTC.